The present T cell receptor (beta chain) was sequenced within a study of blood T cells in healthy people across ages. The germline V gene has CDR1 SGHRS and CDR2 YFSETQ. This CDR3 spans 13 amino acids. Whole-study results and caveats: The percentage of naive T cells correlated strongly with TCR beta diversity. Long-lived donors had more naive CD4+ cells and higher diversity than aged donors.

A second about 7 to 11 cycle PCR used barcoded and J-beta primers. TCRdb processed the 5' RACE reads anew with MiXCR; each CDR3 protein has one entry. The sample yields approximately 1.5 million distinct CDR3 sequences, roughly 30% seen once. Notes on this clonotype: The antigen is unknown. Germline is not matched at one junction end, which may reflect a read error.

The sequenced sample consisted of blood. This sequence originates from a woman in her twenties or thirties in good health. The rearrangement joins TRBV5-1 to TRBJ2-6, with unresolved D. The CDR3 loop reads CTSSLAGANVLTF. The DNA of the CDR3 is TGCACCAGCAGCTTGGCTGGGGCCAACGTCCTGACTTTC.